These 29 T cell receptor beta chains were all obtained from the same sample, sequenced in a study of massively parallel sequencing of T cell beta chains. TCRdb re-called the 5' RACE reads through MiXCR, storing one row per CDR3 protein. The table lists roughly 4,000 distinct CDR3 sequences, about 38% of them singletons. The sequencing sample was made of commercial RNA from peripheral blood pooled from many donors. The receptors here all came from a pool of human donors in good health; the sample was commercial RNA pooled from many donors.

This clonotype was picked up a small number of times. The chain has TRBV20-1 and TRBJ1-6, with 10 bases that match TRBD1. The CDR3 is made up of 14 amino acids. Germline-derived CDR1 and CDR2 are DFQATT and SNEGSKA (reference sequence). V was clipped by 5 bases and J by 8 bases; unmatched bases: 6. CDR3 DNA sequence: TGCAGTGCTCCCCGGGACAGGGGTTATTCACCCCTCCACTTT. This gives the protein CSAPRDRGYSPLHF.

This clonotype was recorded a few times. The V call is TRBV6-2 or TRBV6-3, the J call TRBJ2-5; D not resolved. Trimming stripped 6 bases from V and 4 bases from J, with 12 bases between. The germline CDR1 and CDR2 sequences are MNHEY and SVGEGT. This CDR3 has 13 residues. CDR3 in DNA: TGTGCCAGCAGAAATCCGCCCGGAGAGACCCAGTACTTC. Encoded protein: CASRNPPGETQYF.

The genes are TRBV12-3 or TRBV12-4 and TRBJ1-5; D gene uncertain. The CDR3 runs 13 residues. The V end was cut by 1 base, the J end by 7 bases, with 8 bases between. CDR3 in amino acids: CASSLGTDQPQHF. The CDR3 nucleotides are TGTGCCAGCAGTTTAGGCACGGACCAGCCCCAGCATTTT.

This chain joins TRBV11-1 and TRBJ2-2; D not certain. CDR3 size: 13 residues. The V gene's germline CDR1 is SGHAT and CDR2 FQDESV (reference sequence). Deletions cut 1 base from V and 5 bases from J, with 5 bases between. The DNA of the CDR3 is TGTGCCAGCAGCTTAGTGCCTACCGGGGAGCTGTTTTTT. Amino acids: CASSLVPTGELFF.

This chain connects TRBV29-1 to TRBJ2-7, with a tentative D call TRBD1 (6 bases). Trimming stripped 7 bases from V and 3 bases from J, with 13 bases between. The CDR3 totals 12 residues. Per the germline V gene, CDR1 is SQVTM and CDR2 is ANQGSEA. Written as DNA, the CDR3 is TGCAGCGGTCCAGGCAGGGGCTACGAGCAGTACTTC. It translates to CSGPGRGYEQYF.

The chain carries TRBV13 and TRBJ1-1; D call uncertain. This CDR3 has 14 amino acids. Germline V gene data show CDR1 as PRHDT and CDR2 as FYEKMQ (reference sequence). V was shortened by 0 bases and J by 5 bases, with 10 bases between the two germline ends. CDR3 sequence (DNA): TGTGCCAGCAGCTTAGGGGGCGCGGGGACTGAAGCTTTCTTT. It is translated as CASSLGGAGTEAFF.

This clonotype was seen a few times. The chain joins TRBV12-3 or TRBV12-4 to TRBJ2-3, with 11 nucleotides matching TRBD2. This CDR3 has 15 residues. Germline trimming cut 1 base from V and 3 bases from J; bases unmatched to any gene: 0. CDR3 DNA: TGTGCCAGCAGTTTAGGGACTAGCGGGACAGATACGCAGTATTTT. Protein: CASSLGTSGTDTQYF.

The table lists this clonotype with a few counts. The chain employs TRBV4-1 and TRBJ1-5; D call uncertain. The CDR3 has 15 amino acids. The germline V and J ends were trimmed by 0 bases and 6 bases, with 12 bases remaining between them. Germline CDR1 is MGHRA and CDR2 is YSYEKL. The CDR3 loop is CASSQEGRPVQPQHF. CDR3 nucleotide sequence: TGCGCCAGCAGCCAAGAAGGGAGACCGGTTCAGCCCCAGCATTTT.

The V call is TRBV20-1, the J call TRBJ1-2; TRBD1 aligns across 11 bases. V lost 6 bases and J lost 6; bases outside the gene matches: 3. The CDR3 loop spans 12 amino acids. The V gene's germline CDR1 is DFQATT and CDR2 SNEGSKA (reference sequence). CDR3 amino acids: CSAGTGGDGYTF. In DNA, the CDR3 is TGCAGTGCAGGGACAGGGGGGGATGGCTACACCTTC.

This clonotype was seen only a few times. V and J are TRBV29-1 and TRBJ2-1, with D hard to call. Germline CDR1 and CDR2: SQVTM and ANQGSEA. The CDR3 is made up of 14 amino acids. With 4 bases removed from V and 0 bases from J, the gap between germline ends came to 10 bases. CDR3 amino acids: CSVGTASSYNEQFF. The DNA for the CDR3 is TGCAGCGTTGGGACGGCGAGCTCCTACAATGAGCAGTTCTTC.

The rearrangement links TRBV2 to TRBJ1-1; no firm D call. Per germline, CDR1 SNHLY and CDR2 FYNNEI. This CDR3 has 13 residues. The ends were cut back, 2 bases at V and 3 bases at J, with 7 bases in the middle. The CDR3 DNA sequence: TGTGCCAGCAGTGAAACGGGCTACACTGAAGCTTTCTTT. It specifies CASSETGYTEAFF. Complete variable domain (other parts from reference TRBV2 and TRBJ1-1): EPEVTQTPSHQVTQMGQEVILRCVPISNHLYFYWYRQILGQKVEFLVSFYNNEISEKSEIFDDQFSVERPDGSNFTLKIRSTKLEDSAMYFCASSETGYTEAFFGQGTRLTVV.

V gene TRBV28 combines with J gene TRBJ2-7, with a possible D match to TRBD2 (6 bases). CDR1 and CDR2 from the germline V gene are MDHEN and SYDVKM. The CDR3 spans 12 residues. V gave up 3 bases and J gave up 6 bases, with 9 bases separating them. This chain's CDR3 is CASSLRGLEQYF. Here the CDR3 DNA reads TGTGCCAGCAGTTTGCGGGGACTCGAGCAGTACTTC. Full variable domain (missing parts from reference TRBV28 and TRBJ2-7): DVKVTQSSRYLVKRTGEKVFLECVQDMDHENMFWYRQDPGLGLRLIYFSYDVKMKEKGDIPEGYSVSREKKERFSLILESASTNQTSMYLCASSLRGLEQYFGPGTRLTVT.

The chain links TRBV5-1 to TRBJ2-3; D is ambiguous. The CDR3 has 15 residues. The germline V and J ends were trimmed by 0 bases and 2 bases, with 10 bases remaining between them. Germline loops: CDR1 SGHRS, CDR2 YFSETQ. The CDR3 here is CASSLGARTTDTQYF. For the CDR3, the DNA is TGCGCCAGCAGCTTGGGAGCTAGGACCACAGATACGCAGTATTTT.

This clonotype was picked up one time. The J gene is TRBJ2-2, the V gene TRBV6-2 or TRBV6-3; 9 nucleotides align to TRBD2. V trimming: 7 bases; J trimming: 5 bases; junction bases outside the gene matches: 2. The CDR3 totals 13 residues. Looked up from germline, CDR1 is MNHEY and CDR2 is SVGEGT. This chain's CDR3 is CASKAGGTGELFF. As DNA, the CDR3 is TGTGCCAGCAAAGCGGGAGGAACCGGGGAGCTGTTTTTT.

The V and J genes are TRBV5-1 and TRBJ2-1; D gene unclear. V lost 3 bases and J lost 8, with 9 bases in between. The CDR3 has 12 residues. From germline, CDR1 is SGHRS and CDR2 YFSETQ. The CDR3 loop is CASSSRVDEQFF. Here the CDR3 DNA reads TGCGCCAGCAGCTCTCGAGTCGATGAGCAGTTCTTC.

In regard to this clonotype: At one end, the junction sequence differs from germline, possibly due to a read error. V is TRBV2 and J is TRBJ2-2; D remains unclear. CDR3 length: 14 residues. CDR1 is SNHLY and CDR2 is FYNNEI in the germline V gene. CDR3 loop: CSSSVGPNTRELFF. In nucleotides, the CDR3 is TGTTCCAGCAGTGTAGGCCCTAACACCCGGGAGCTGTTTTTT.

The rearrangement joins TRBV6-2 or TRBV6-3 to TRBJ2-3; D ambiguous. The CDR3 runs to 13 residues. Trimming cost V 7 bases and J 2 bases, with 10 bases left between them. The germline V gene has CDR1 MNHEY and CDR2 SVGEGT. The CDR3 coding sequence is TGTGCCAGCACCTCCGGGTCCACAGATACGCAGTATTTT. Its protein is CASTSGSTDTQYF.

The chain combines TRBV7-6 with TRBJ1-5, with a tentative D call TRBD1 (5 bases). From germline, CDR1 is SGHVS and CDR2 FNYEAQ. This CDR3 comprises 13 residues. V lost 5 bases and J lost 3, with 8 bases in between. The CDR3 DNA reads TGTGCCAGCAGCCTGGGGGACAATCAGCCCCAGCATTTT. The encoded protein is CASSLGDNQPQHF. The whole variable domain, remainder taken from reference TRBV7-6 and TRBJ1-5, is GAGVSQSPRYKVTKRGQDVALRCDPISGHVSLYWYRQALGQGPEFLTYFNYEAQQDKSGLPNDRFSAERPEGSISTLTIQRTEQRDSAMYRCASSLGDNQPQHFGDGTRLSIL.

This CDR3 reads CASTRDRVGYTF. For the CDR3, the DNA is TGTGCCAGCACACGGGACAGGGTCGGCTACACCTTC. This rearrangement joins TRBV25-1 to TRBJ1-2, with 9 bases fitting TRBD1. From germline, CDR1 is MGHDK and CDR2 SYGVNS. The V and J ends lost 7 bases and 8 bases, in that order; junction bases with no gene match: 5. CDR3 length equals 12 residues.

The chain combines TRBV11-2 with TRBJ1-3; D unresolved. The CDR3 is made up of 15 amino acids. The germline V gene encodes CDR1 SGHAT and CDR2 FQNNGV. V lost 0 bases to trimming and J lost 3 bases, with 9 bases between them. The CDR3 sequence is CASSLEIQLGNTIYF. The CDR3 DNA reads TGTGCCAGCAGCTTAGAGATACAGCTTGGAAACACCATATATTTT.

This clonotype has only a few counts. Written as DNA, the CDR3 is TGTGCCATCAGTGAGGACCCCTACAATGAGCAGTTCTTC. This encodes CAISEDPYNEQFF. The chain couples TRBV10-3 to TRBJ2-1; unclear D gene. The CDR3 has 13 residues. Per germline, CDR1 ENHRY and CDR2 SYGVKD. Trimming removed 2 bases from V and 2 bases from J, with 4 bases in between.

This clonotype is labeled medium-sized. The chain employs TRBV20-1 and TRBJ1-2; maybe TRBD1 (5 bases). CDR3 size: 12 residues. The germline gives CDR1 DFQATT, CDR2 SNEGSKA (reference sequence). V lost 2 bases and J 6 bases, leaving 10 bases between the germline ends. The CDR3 spells CSARKGRDGYTF. As DNA, the CDR3 is TGCAGTGCTAGAAAGGGACGGGATGGCTACACCTTC.

This clonotype has a handful of counts. This rearrangement joins TRBV12-3 or TRBV12-4 to TRBJ2-3; TRBD2 matches 12 bases. J gave up 5 bases and V 2 bases, and 2 bases lay outside the gene matches. This CDR3 spans 15 amino acids. In DNA, the CDR3 is TGTGCCAGCAGTTTAACTAGCGGGGGGATAGATACGCAGTATTTT. It specifies CASSLTSGGIDTQYF.

This clonotype qualifies as medium-sized. The chain links TRBV20-1 to TRBJ2-1; D remains unclear. Germline loops: CDR1 DFQATT, CDR2 SNEGSKA (reference sequence). The CDR3 has 12 amino acids. V was clipped by 0 bases and J by 6 bases, with 6 bases between them. The CDR3 sequence: CSARDHLNEQFF. For the CDR3, the DNA is TGCAGTGCTAGAGATCATCTCAATGAGCAGTTCTTC.

This clonotype was counted only a few times. The chain links TRBV29-1 to TRBJ2-5, with 8 positions matching TRBD2. Germline V gene data show CDR1 as SQVTM and CDR2 as ANQGSEA. V dropped 4 bases and J dropped 5; count of bases not matched to a gene: 6. There are 13 residues in the CDR3. The CDR3, as DNA: TGCAGCGTTGGCCCCTCGGGAGGGGAGACCCAGTACTTC. It is translated as CSVGPSGGETQYF.

As concerns this clonotype: At one boundary the junction diverges from the germline segment, which might be a read error. The chain links TRBV5-4 to TRBJ1-5; maybe TRBD1 (5 bases). This CDR3 has 13 residues. The V gene's germline CDR1 is SGHNT and CDR2 YYREEE (reference sequence). CDR3 amino acids: CTSSFGAGQPQHF. Written as DNA, the CDR3 is TGTACCAGCAGCTTTGGGGCGGGACAGCCCCAGCATTTT.

This chain joins TRBV20-1 and TRBJ1-1; 8 bases align to TRBD1. The CDR3 contains 14 residues. Germline V gene lookup returns CDR1 DFQATT and CDR2 SNEGSKA (reference sequence). V lost 0 bases, J lost 3 bases, and 3 bases stayed unmatched. CDR3 region: CSARDQGADTEAFF. For the CDR3, the DNA is TGCAGTGCTAGAGATCAGGGGGCGGACACTGAAGCTTTCTTT.

CDR3 in DNA: TGTGCCAGCAGCTTATCTAGTCCCAATGAGCAGTTCTTC. It is translated as CASSLSSPNEQFF. The V call is TRBV7-2, the J call TRBJ2-1; D unclear. The germline gives CDR1 SGHTA, CDR2 FQGNSA. V lost 2 bases and J lost 6, with 8 bases in between. There are 13 residues in the CDR3.

This chain uses TRBV29-1 with TRBJ2-1; 7 bases fit TRBD1. Germline-derived CDR1 and CDR2 are SQVTM and ANQGSEA. This CDR3 contains 15 residues. Trimming cost V 1 base and J 0 bases; bases outside gene matches: 3. The CDR3, as DNA: TGCAGCGTTGAAGGCCCAGGGGGCTCCTACAATGAGCAGTTCTTC. Residues: CSVEGPGGSYNEQFF.